Below, 9 T cell receptor beta chains from the same sample are listed, as sequenced in a study of PD-L1 blockade in urothelial cancer. Only in-frame clones appear in the TCRdb table, and some are missing; sequencing was by immunoSEQ multiplex PCR. The sample holds more than 50,000 clones, 81% seen once. Regarding time point: pretreatment peripheral blood. Here the sequenced sample was PBMCs, taken around atezolizumab (anti-PD-L1) treatment. The origin of the receptors is a man aged 65 to 85 with urothelial cancer.

CDR3 sequence: CAWRLAGGNEQFF. DNA of the CDR3: TGTGCCTGGAGGCTAGCGGGAGGCAATGAGCAGTTCTTC. The chain joins TRBV30 to TRBJ2-1; 11 bases agree with TRBD2. Germline CDR1 GTSNPN, CDR2 SVGIG (reference sequence). J was trimmed by 6 bases and V by 3 bases; bases with no gene match: 1. The CDR3 covers 13 residues.

J is TRBJ1-5 and V is TRBV6-1; D not certain. Germline CDR1 MNHNS, CDR2 SASEGT. The CDR3 sequence is 15 residues long. Trimming removed 2 bases from V and 8 bases from J, with 16 bases in between. CDR3 sequence (DNA): TGTGCCAGCAGTGAATATTCTAACGGGTTTGAGCCCCAGCATTTT. Amino acids: CASSEYSNGFEPQHF.

The chain uses TRBV2 and TRBJ2-3; 8 bases fit TRBD1. The CDR3 covers 15 residues. Unmatched junction bases numbered 7, after V lost 6 bases and J lost 2 bases. Germline V gene data show CDR1 as SNHLY and CDR2 as FYNNEI. CDR3 nucleotides: TGTGCCAGCAGGGACGACAGGGGATACACAGATACGCAGTATTTT. This codes for CASRDDRGYTDTQYF.

The chain joins TRBV5-1 to TRBJ1-2; 11 bases are a match to TRBD1. The CDR3 sequence is 16 residues long. Germline lookup yields CDR1 SGHRS and CDR2 YFSETQ. Losses at the gene ends were 3 bases for V and 4 bases for J; bases not matched to a gene: 8. The CDR3 region has the DNA TGCGCCAGCAGCTGGACAGGGGGCGCCGACCCCTATGGCTACACCTTC. Translating it yields CASSWTGGADPYGYTF.

This chain joins TRBV6-1 and TRBJ1-1; 8 nucleotides align to TRBD1. The CDR3 consists of 18 residues. The junction had 13 bases not matched to a gene; V was cut back by 4 bases and J by 0 bases. The germline V gene has CDR1 MNHNS and CDR2 SASEGT. The CDR3 nucleotides are TGTGCCAGCAGTGGGAAAGGGCAGGGGGCCAGAGTGAACACTGAAGCTTTCTTT. This sequence encodes CASSGKGQGARVNTEAFF.

The chain couples TRBV29-1 to TRBJ2-1; tentative D call: TRBD1 (6 bases). From germline, CDR1 is SQVTM and CDR2 ANQGSEA. The CDR3 runs to 16 residues. V gave up 3 bases and J gave up 0 bases, with 15 bases separating them. In DNA, the CDR3 is TGCAGCGTTGATATACCCGACAGGAGCTCCTACAATGAGCAGTTCTTC. The encoded protein is CSVDIPDRSSYNEQFF.

V is TRBV30 and J is TRBJ2-1; D is uncertain. The V gene's germline CDR1 is GTSNPN and CDR2 SVGIG (reference sequence). The V end was cut by 0 bases, the J end by 15 bases, with 12 bases between. This CDR3 is built from 11 residues. The CDR3 loop is CAWSVSSNRFF. The CDR3, as DNA: TGTGCCTGGAGTGTATCGTCTAACCGGTTCTTC.

In its sample, this clone was seen a few times. The V gene is TRBV19, the J gene TRBJ2-3, with 7 bases fitting TRBD1. This CDR3 comprises 16 residues. J was trimmed by 0 bases and V by 4 bases; bases with no gene match: 7. CDR1 is LNHDA and CDR2 is SQIVND in the germline V gene (reference sequence). CDR3: CASSTRQGLSTDTQYF. CDR3 sequence (DNA): TGTGCCAGTAGTACTCGACAGGGCCTCAGCACAGATACGCAGTATTTT.

The rearrangement uses TRBV6-4 and TRBJ2-1; D gene uncertain. Trimming removed 7 bases from V and 13 bases from J, with 5 bases in between. Germline V gene lookup returns CDR1 MRHNA and CDR2 SNTAGT. The CDR3 is made up of 8 amino acids. In DNA form, the CDR3 reads TGTGCCAGCATACTTCAGTTCTTC. Translated, it gives CASILQFF.